Listed here are 2 T cell receptor beta chains from one sample, sequenced in a study of blood T cell repertoires in COVID-19. Assay: immunoSEQ multiplex PCR; the TCRdb copy retains only in-frame clones and omits some. The sample records roughly 250,000 clones, 70% to 90% being singletons. The sample was peripheral blood. The receptors were sampled from a woman aged 40 to 50 with acute or convalescent COVID-19.

The chain employs TRBV6-5 and TRBJ2-5; D is ambiguous. The CDR3 sequence is 13 residues long. The V gene lost 7 bases and the J gene lost 2 bases, with 11 bases spanning the gap. Germline lookup yields CDR1 MNHEY and CDR2 SVGAGI. Here the CDR3 DNA reads TGTGCCAGCACCCCCAGGAATCAAGAGACCCAGTACTTC. This gives the protein CASTPRNQETQYF.

The V and J genes are TRBV6-5 and TRBJ2-2, with TRBD2 identical over 8 bases. Germline V gives CDR1 MNHEY, CDR2 SVGAGI. The CDR3 contains 16 residues. The trim removed 4 bases at V and 2 bases at J, leaving 6 bases unmatched. Written as DNA, the CDR3 is TGTGCCAGCAGTTCCATCAGCGGGAGTAACACCGGGGAGCTGTTTTTT. Protein: CASSSISGSNTGELFF.